The next 3 T cell receptor beta chains were all read from a single sample in a study of T cell responses to AZD1222 COVID-19 vaccine. TCRdb keeps only in-frame clones here, not all; method: immunoSEQ multiplex PCR. Here the sample spans over 100,000 clones, around nine tenths being singletons. This specimen consisted of peripheral blood, obtained on day 0 of AZD1222 vaccination. The receptors were sampled from an adult in good health.

This clone ranks as medium-sized. V is TRBV30 and J is TRBJ2-5, with D perhaps matching TRBD2 (6 bases). CDR3 size: 13 residues. Trimming cost V 0 bases and J 8 bases, with 13 bases left between them. Per germline, CDR1 GTSNPN and CDR2 SVGIG (reference sequence). The CDR3 protein is CAWSVMPGDTQYF. The CDR3 nucleotides are TGTGCCTGGAGTGTAATGCCGGGGGACACCCAGTACTTC.

The CDR3: CASRPYGGASGELFF. CDR3 sequence (DNA): TGTGCCAGCAGACCTTACGGGGGGGCCTCCGGGGAGCTGTTTTTT. This chain uses TRBV27 with TRBJ2-2, with 8 bases matching TRBD2. Trimming at V came to 6 bases and at J to 6 bases, leaving 9 bases not matched to a gene. The CDR3 is 15 amino acids. Germline V gene data show CDR1 as MNHEY and CDR2 as SMNVEV (reference sequence).

The gene calls are TRBV7-2 and TRBJ2-7; no clear D gene. The CDR3 has 12 residues. Germline CDR1 is SGHTA and CDR2 is FQGNSA. Trimming left V 4 bases short and J 5 bases short, with 9 bases between. The chain's CDR3 is CASSSYINEQYF. CDR3 bases: TGTGCCAGCAGCTCCTACATTAACGAGCAGTACTTC.